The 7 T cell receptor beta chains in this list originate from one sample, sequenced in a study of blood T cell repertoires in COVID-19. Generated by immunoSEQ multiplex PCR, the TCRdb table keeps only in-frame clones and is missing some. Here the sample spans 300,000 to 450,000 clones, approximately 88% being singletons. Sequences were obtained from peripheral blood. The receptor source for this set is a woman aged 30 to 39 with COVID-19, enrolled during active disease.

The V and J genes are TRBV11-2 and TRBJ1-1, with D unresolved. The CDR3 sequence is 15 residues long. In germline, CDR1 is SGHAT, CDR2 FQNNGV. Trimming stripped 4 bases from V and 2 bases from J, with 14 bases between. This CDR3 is CASSWPPRGNTEAFF. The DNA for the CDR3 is TGTGCCAGCAGCTGGCCCCCCCGCGGAAACACTGAAGCTTTCTTT.

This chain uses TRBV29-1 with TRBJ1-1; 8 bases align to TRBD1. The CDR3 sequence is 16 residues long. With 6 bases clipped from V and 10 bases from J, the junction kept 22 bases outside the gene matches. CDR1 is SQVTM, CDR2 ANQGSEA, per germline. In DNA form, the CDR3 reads TGCAGCGTCTCAAGGGAATCGACAGGGGTCGGCGCGGGAGCTTTCTTT. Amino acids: CSVSRESTGVGAGAFF. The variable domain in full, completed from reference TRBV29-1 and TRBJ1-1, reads SAVISQKPSRDICQRGTSLTIQCQVDSQVTMMFWYRQQPGQSLTLIATANQGSEATYESGFVIDKFPISRPNLTFSTLTVSNMSPEDSSIYLCSVSRESTGVGAGAFFGQGTRLTVV.

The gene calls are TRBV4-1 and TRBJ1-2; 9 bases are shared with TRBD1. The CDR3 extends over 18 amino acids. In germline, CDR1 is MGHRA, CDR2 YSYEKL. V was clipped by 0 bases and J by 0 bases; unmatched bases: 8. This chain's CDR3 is CASSQDRTGAASNYGYTF. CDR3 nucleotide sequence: TGCGCCAGCAGCCAAGATAGGACAGGGGCCGCCTCTAACTATGGCTACACCTTC.

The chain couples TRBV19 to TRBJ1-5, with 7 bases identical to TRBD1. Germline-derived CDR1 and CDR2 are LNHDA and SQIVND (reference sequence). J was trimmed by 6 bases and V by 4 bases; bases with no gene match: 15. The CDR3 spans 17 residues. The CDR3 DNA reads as TGTGCCAGTAGTAGTCACAAACAGGGGCTATTCGTTCAGCCCCAGCATTTT. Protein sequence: CASSSHKQGLFVQPQHF.

CDR3 loop: CASQVGNQPQHF. CDR3 DNA: TGTGCCAGCCAGGTCGGCAATCAGCCCCAGCATTTT. This chain joins TRBV28 and TRBJ1-5; D not resolved. V lost 8 bases, J lost 2 bases, and 7 bases lay in between. The CDR3 totals 12 residues. CDR1 is MDHEN and CDR2 is SYDVKM in the germline V gene. Filled out from reference TRBV28 and TRBJ1-5, the complete variable domain reads DVKVTQSSRYLVKRTGEKVFLECVQDMDHENMFWYRQDPGLGLRLIYFSYDVKMKEKGDIPEGYSVSREKKERFSLILESASTNQTSMYLCASQVGNQPQHFGDGTRLSIL.

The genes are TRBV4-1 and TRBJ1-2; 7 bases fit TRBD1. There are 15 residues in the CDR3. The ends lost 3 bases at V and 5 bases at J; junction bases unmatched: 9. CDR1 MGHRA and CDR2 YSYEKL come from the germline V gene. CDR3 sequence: CASSQSMGQSYGYTF. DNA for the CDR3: TGCGCCAGCAGCCAGAGTATGGGACAGTCGTATGGCTACACCTTC.

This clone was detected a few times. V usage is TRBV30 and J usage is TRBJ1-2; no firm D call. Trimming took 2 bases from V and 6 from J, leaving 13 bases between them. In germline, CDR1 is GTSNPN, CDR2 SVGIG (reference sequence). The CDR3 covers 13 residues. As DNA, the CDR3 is TGTGCCTGGAGTCGGAGCCGTGATGATGGCTACACCTTC. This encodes CAWSRSRDDGYTF.